The 26 T cell receptor beta chains below all came from one sample that was sequenced in a study of blood T cells in healthy people across ages. Through a sample-barcoded 5' primer and a J-beta primer mix, a second PCR was run for 7 to 11 cycles. From the 5' RACE reads, TCRdb called clonotypes with MiXCR, one entry per CDR3 protein. The sample carries 1.5 million to 2 million distinct CDR3 sequences, 30% to 35% recorded once. The specimen was blood. Receptors originate from a young woman in good health.

This clonotype was counted only a few times. The CDR3 region is CASSQGSSGGRSSNTGELFF. CDR3 DNA sequence: TGCGCCAGCAGCCAGGGGTCTAGCGGGGGGCGCTCATCGAACACCGGGGAGCTGTTTTTT. The chain recombines TRBV4-1 with TRBJ2-2, with TRBD2 matching 11 bases. With V trimmed by 3 bases and J by 0 bases, 12 bases remained unmatched. CDR1 is MGHRA and CDR2 is YSYEKL in the germline V gene. This CDR3 has 20 amino acids.

This clonotype was recorded once. V is TRBV5-1 and J is TRBJ2-2; D is ambiguous. Germline V lookup: CDR1 SGHRS, CDR2 YFSETQ. V was clipped by 4 bases and J by 4 bases, with 14 bases between them. This CDR3 has 15 residues. CDR3 in amino acids: CASSPIWQFTGELFF. In DNA, the CDR3 is TGCGCCAGCAGCCCGATCTGGCAGTTCACCGGGGAGCTGTTTTTT. The full variable domain, its missing parts supplied by reference TRBV5-1 and TRBJ2-2, is KAGVTQTPRYLIKTRGQQVTLSCSPISGHRSVSWYQQTPGQGLQFLFEYFSETQRNKGNFPGRFSGRQFSNSRSEMNVSTLELGDSALYLCASSPIWQFTGELFFGEGSRLTVL.

The chain has TRBV7-7 and TRBJ2-3; D call uncertain. This CDR3 contains 9 residues. Germline V lookup: CDR1 SSHAT, CDR2 FNYEAQ (reference sequence). DNA of the CDR3: TGTGCTGTCGACCATACGCAGTATTTT. The encoded protein is CAVDHTQYF.

This chain links TRBV20-1 with TRBJ2-4, with D hard to call. CDR1 is DFQATT, CDR2 SNEGSKA, per germline (reference sequence). This CDR3 has 15 residues. Deletions cut 0 bases from V and 1 base from J, with 10 bases between. The CDR3 DNA follows: TGCAGTGCTAGAGAAACCCCGGATGCCAAAAACATTCAGTACTTC. Protein: CSARETPDAKNIQYF.

This clonotype appeared a few times. This CDR3 reads CSARGREEQFF. CDR3 sequence (DNA): TGCAGTGCTAGAGGACGTGAGGAGCAGTTCTTC. This chain uses TRBV20-1 with TRBJ2-1; D remains unclear. Germline V gives CDR1 DFQATT, CDR2 SNEGSKA (reference sequence). The CDR3 runs 11 residues. V shed 1 base and J shed 10 bases, with 8 bases lying between them.

V gene TRBV29-1 combines with J gene TRBJ2-3; perhaps D is TRBD1 or TRBD2 (5 bases each). The CDR3 has 14 residues. V shed 7 bases and J shed 3 bases, with 17 bases lying between them. The V gene's germline CDR1 is SQVTM and CDR2 ANQGSEA. The DNA for the CDR3 is TGCAGCGCCCTCGGGGCGCAGGATACAGATACGCAGTATTTT. Protein sequence: CSALGAQDTDTQYF.

This clonotype was counted between two and nine times. The V gene is TRBV9, the J gene TRBJ2-7, with TRBD1 matching over 7 bases. V dropped 3 bases and J dropped 2; count of bases not matched to a gene: 8. Looked up from germline, CDR1 is SGDLS and CDR2 is YYNGEE. The CDR3 is made up of 15 amino acids. The CDR3 region has the DNA TGTGCCAGCAGCGCCGCACAGGGGTTAGCCTACGAGCAGTACTTC. This translates into CASSAAQGLAYEQYF.

The chain recombines TRBV5-6 with TRBJ2-7; 7 bases line up with TRBD1. The CDR3 loop spans 15 amino acids. The ends lost 2 bases at V and 5 bases at J; junction bases unmatched: 10. Germline V gene sequence: CDR1 SGHDT, CDR2 YYEEEE. CDR3 region: CASSFRTGLHDEQYF. CDR3 sequence (DNA): TGTGCCAGCAGCTTTCGGACAGGTCTTCACGACGAGCAGTACTTC.

This clonotype has only a few counts. The chain's CDR3 is CSASSGRQFF. The DNA for the CDR3 is TGCAGTGCTTCTAGCGGGAGGCAGTTCTTC. This sequence joins TRBV20-1 and TRBJ2-1; 10 positions agree with TRBD2. From germline, CDR1 is DFQATT and CDR2 SNEGSKA (reference sequence). The ends lost 5 bases at V and 12 bases at J; junction bases unmatched: 1. This CDR3 spans 10 amino acids.

The V gene is TRBV20-1, the J gene TRBJ2-5, with D possibly TRBD1 on 6 matching bases. The end of the DNA fits TRBJ2-7 better, so the J call may be wrong. This CDR3 region has 13 residues. Germline CDR1 is DFQATT and CDR2 is SNEGSKA (reference sequence). The CDR3 sequence: CSASARGTHEQYF. The CDR3 DNA sequence: TGCAGTGCTAGTGCCAGGGGTACCCACGAGCAGTACTTC.

With regard to this clonotype: A far larger clone is a single base away, which makes a read error likely. The chain joins TRBV7-9 to TRBJ1-1, with D uncertain. The CDR3 runs to 12 residues. Germline-derived CDR1 and CDR2 are SEHNR and FQNEAQ (reference sequence). CDR3 region: CASGLVNTEAFF. CDR3 DNA: TGTGCCAGCGGCTTAGTGAACACTGAAGCTTTCTTT.

Concerning this clonotype itself: A read error is possible here, since a much larger clone lies one base away. The rearrangement joins TRBV29-1 to TRBJ2-5, with 8 bases identical to TRBD1. Germline-derived CDR1 and CDR2 are SQVTM and ANQGSEA. J lost 11 bases, V lost 6 bases, and 20 bases had no gene match. The CDR3 extends over 15 amino acids. CDR3 in DNA: TGCAGCGTCGGCGGACAGGGAGCGTACTACAATGAGCAGTACTTC. This codes for CSVGGQGAYYNEQYF.

The CDR3 nucleotides are TGTGCCATCAGAGGGGGGGCTAGCGGGAGATACTACACAGATACGCAGTATTTT. Protein product: CAIRGGASGRYYTDTQYF. The chain employs TRBV10-3 and TRBJ2-3; 10 nucleotides agree with TRBD2. V was pared by 6 bases and J by 2 bases, with 14 bases of the junction left unmatched. Per germline, CDR1 ENHRY and CDR2 SYGVKD. The CDR3 consists of 18 residues.

The V gene is TRBV19, the J gene TRBJ1-4, with 9 bases lining up with TRBD1. The CDR3 length is 15 residues. Trimming removed 6 bases from V and 3 bases from J; junction bases left unmatched: 5. CDR1 is LNHDA and CDR2 is SQIVND in the germline V gene (reference sequence). CDR3 sequence: CASSRDRAANEKLFF. The CDR3 nucleotides read TGTGCCAGTAGCCGGGACAGGGCGGCTAATGAAAAACTGTTTTTT.

The rearrangement joins TRBV5-1 to TRBJ1-1; no reliable D call. CDR3 size: 15 residues. CDR1 SGHRS and CDR2 YFSETQ come from the germline V gene. V shed 4 bases and J shed 8 bases, with 21 bases lying between them. DNA of the CDR3: TGCGCCAGCAGCCCATCTCCCGATCAGGTGACGGAAGCTTTCTTT. It is translated as CASSPSPDQVTEAFF.

Concerning this clonotype itself: A much larger clonotype is one base distant, so this may be a read error. The V and J genes are TRBV29-1 and TRBJ2-7; 7 positions match TRBD2. Germline CDR1 is SQVTM and CDR2 is ANQGSEA. Trimming cost V 2 bases and J 0 bases; bases outside gene matches: 7. The CDR3 extends over 15 amino acids. In nucleotides, the CDR3 is TGCAGCGTTGAACTAGTGGGAGGGCCCTCCTACGAGCAGTACTTC. Protein product: CSVELVGGPSYEQYF.

J is TRBJ1-1 and V is TRBV20-1; D ambiguous. V was clipped by 0 bases and J by 3 bases, with 14 bases between them. The CDR3 covers 15 residues. Germline CDR1 is DFQATT and CDR2 is SNEGSKA (reference sequence). The CDR3 reads CSARDPVESDTEAFF. The CDR3, as DNA: TGCAGTGCTAGAGACCCGGTGGAATCCGACACTGAAGCTTTCTTT.

The V gene is TRBV7-2, the J gene TRBJ2-5; tentatively, D is TRBD1 or TRBD2 (5 bases each). Germline CDR1 and CDR2: SGHTA and FQGNSA. This CDR3 is built from 14 residues. V gave up 1 base and J gave up 9 bases, with 15 bases separating them. CDR3 residues: CASSLGRARAAQYF. CDR3 sequence (DNA): TGTGCCAGCAGCTTAGGGCGGGCCAGGGCGGCCCAGTACTTC.

J is TRBJ1-2 and V is TRBV11-2; the D gene is possibly TRBD1 (5 bases). This CDR3 spans 15 amino acids. Trimming cost V 5 bases and J 0 bases, with 13 bases left between them. Germline values: CDR1 SGHAT, CDR2 FQNNGV. CDR3 sequence reads: CASSPLTGTNYGYTF. The CDR3 coding sequence is TGTGCCAGCAGCCCCCTTACAGGAACTAACTATGGCTACACCTTC.

J is TRBJ2-1 and V is TRBV7-3; 11 positions match TRBD2. V trimming: 1 base; J trimming: 6 bases; junction bases outside the gene matches: 5. This CDR3 contains 16 residues. Germline V lookup: CDR1 SGHTA, CDR2 FQGTGA. The CDR3 DNA reads TGTGCCAGCAGCTTAAGGCTAGCGGGAGGAGTCAATGAGCAGTTCTTC. The encoded protein is CASSLRLAGGVNEQFF.

The chain employs TRBV6-4 and TRBJ1-4; possible D gene TRBD1, 6 bases. Germline lookup yields CDR1 MRHNA and CDR2 SNTAGT. The CDR3 consists of 14 residues. The V end lost 2 bases, the J end lost 3 bases, and 7 bases lay between the germline ends. In DNA, the CDR3 is TGTGCCAGCAGTGACGGGGGCGCTAATGAAAAACTGTTTTTT. Translating gives CASSDGGANEKLFF.

There are a few counts of this clonotype. The CDR3: CSATRAEGRISYEQYF. In nucleotides, the CDR3 is TGCAGTGCTACCCGGGCAGAGGGACGGATCTCCTACGAGCAGTACTTC. This chain links TRBV20-1 with TRBJ2-7; D is tentatively TRBD1 or TRBD2 (5 bases each). Per germline, CDR1 DFQATT and CDR2 SNEGSKA (reference sequence). Trimming removed 4 bases at V and 0 bases at J, with 19 bases between. This CDR3 region has 16 residues.

Many counts were recorded for this clonotype. The chain recombines TRBV4-1 with TRBJ1-5; TRBD1 might be the D (5 bases). The V gene's germline CDR1 is MGHRA and CDR2 YSYEKL. V was clipped by 4 bases and J by 7 bases, with 14 bases between them. The CDR3 loop spans 14 amino acids. The CDR3: CASSLGPPGQPQHF. The DNA for the CDR3 is TGCGCCAGCAGCCTGGGACCCCCGGGACAGCCCCAGCATTTT.

About this clonotype itself: Germline is not matched at one junction end, which may reflect a read error. The chain is built from TRBV6-2 or TRBV6-3 and TRBJ1-5; no clear D. This CDR3 contains 16 residues. Germline-derived CDR1 and CDR2 are MNHEY and SVGEGT. CDR3 bases: TGTGCCAGCGGTTACTCGTTGGAGGGTTTGGGGCAGCCCCAGCATTTT. It specifies CASGYSLEGLGQPQHF.

This clonotype was detected ten times or more. The chain has TRBV5-5 and TRBJ2-7, with D hard to call. This CDR3 is 15 amino acids long. The germline V gene has CDR1 SGHKS and CDR2 YYEKEE (reference sequence). The V end was cut by 1 base, the J end by 6 bases, with 17 bases between. The chain's CDR3 is CASSLSGDRYFEQYF. The CDR3 DNA reads as TGTGCCAGCAGCTTGTCCGGAGACCGTTACTTCGAGCAGTACTTC.

This CDR3 reads CSARDKGGNTYEQYF. The CDR3 DNA is TGCAGTGCTAGAGATAAGGGCGGAAACACCTACGAGCAGTACTTC. This chain connects TRBV20-1 to TRBJ2-7; no definite D call. The CDR3 consists of 15 residues. CDR1 DFQATT and CDR2 SNEGSKA come from the germline V gene (reference sequence). Trimming took off 0 bases at V and 2 bases at J, with 14 bases between the two ends.